Each of the 25 T cell receptor beta chains below was sequenced from the same sample in a study of STAT5B mutations in CD4+ large granular lymphocyte leukemia. Data came from immunoSEQ multiplex PCR; TCRdb stores just in-frame clones and leaves some out. The sample carries 30,000 to 40,000 clones, approximately 88% recorded once. Source material: CD4+ T cells from blood buffy coats. The receptors come from a human donor in good health.

The chain combines TRBV19 with TRBJ2-7, with 7 bases identical to TRBD2. Losses at the gene ends were 5 bases for V and 0 bases for J; bases not matched to a gene: 10. Germline values: CDR1 LNHDA, CDR2 SQIVND (reference sequence). The CDR3 is made up of 16 amino acids. CDR3 sequence reads: CASSPGGRTSSYEQYF. The CDR3 DNA reads TGTGCCAGTAGTCCGGGGGGACGGACAAGCTCCTACGAGCAGTACTTC. The variable domain in full, completed from reference TRBV19 and TRBJ2-7, reads DGGITQSPKYLFRKEGQNVTLSCEQNLNHDAMYWYRQDPGQGLRLIYYSQIVNDFQKGDIAEGYSVSREKKESFPLTVTSAQKNPTAFYLCASSPGGRTSSYEQYFGPGTRLTVT.

The rearrangement links TRBV9 to TRBJ2-5; D remains ambiguous. Germline V gives CDR1 SGDLS, CDR2 YYNGEE. V was pared by 4 bases and J by 1 base, with 8 bases between. CDR3 length: 13 residues. The CDR3 loop is CASSPTGQETQYF. The CDR3 DNA is TGTGCCAGCAGCCCTACTGGCCAAGAGACCCAGTACTTC.

The V and J genes are TRBV2 and TRBJ2-3; 8 positions match TRBD2. Trimming took 10 bases from V and 0 from J; bases not matched to a gene: 15. The CDR3 spans 17 residues. In germline, CDR1 is SNHLY, CDR2 FYNNEI. The CDR3 reads CAIPRGGTSISTDTQYF. Here the CDR3 DNA reads TGTGCCATACCACGGGGGGGAACGTCTATTAGCACAGATACGCAGTATTTT.

The V and J genes are TRBV11-2 and TRBJ2-6; D is uncertain. The V and J ends lost 1 base and 4 bases respectively, with 2 bases between them. This CDR3 spans 13 amino acids. In germline, CDR1 is SGHAT, CDR2 FQNNGV. The CDR3 DNA follows: TGTGCCAGCAGCTTAGCCGGGGCCAACGTCCTGACTTTC. This translates into CASSLAGANVLTF.

The V call is TRBV7-9, the J call TRBJ2-2; 7 nucleotides align to TRBD2. Per germline, CDR1 SEHNR and CDR2 FQNEAQ (reference sequence). The CDR3 spans 16 residues. V lost 5 bases to trimming and J lost 4 bases; unmatched junction nucleotides: 10. The CDR3 loop reads CASSPYGRTSTGELFF. CDR3 sequence (DNA): TGTGCCAGCAGCCCATATGGCCGGACTAGCACCGGGGAGCTGTTTTTT.

This chain links TRBV14 with TRBJ1-6; D not certain. The V gene's germline CDR1 is SGHDN and CDR2 FVKESK. Trimming removed 3 bases at V and 0 bases at J, with 12 bases between. The CDR3 runs to 17 residues. CDR3 amino acids: CASSHWEQSSYNSPLHF. In DNA form, the CDR3 reads TGTGCCAGCAGCCACTGGGAACAAAGCTCCTATAATTCACCCCTCCACTTT.

The chain recombines TRBV7-9 with TRBJ1-1; the D is unclear. CDR3 size: 16 residues. V lost 1 base, J lost 1 base, and 13 bases lay in between. Germline CDR1 reads SEHNR; CDR2 reads FQNEAQ (reference sequence). The CDR3 loop reads CASSLGVLQGNTEAFF. The CDR3 nucleotides read TGTGCCAGCAGCTTAGGAGTATTGCAAGGGAACACTGAAGCTTTCTTT.

The chain recombines TRBV6-6 with TRBJ1-5; D is uncertain. In germline, CDR1 is MNHNY, CDR2 SVGAGI (reference sequence). The V gene lost 2 bases and the J gene lost 4 bases, with 12 bases spanning the gap. The CDR3 runs to 15 residues. The CDR3: CASSYVGYFNQPQHF. CDR3 nucleotides: TGTGCCAGCAGTTACGTGGGGTACTTTAATCAGCCCCAGCATTTT.

This clone was recorded a few times. The genes are TRBV5-4 and TRBJ2-5, with TRBD2 as a possible D gene (5 bases). The CDR3 is made up of 13 amino acids. V lost 5 bases, J lost 2 bases, and 10 bases lay in between. CDR1 SGHNT and CDR2 YYREEE come from the germline V gene (reference sequence). CDR3 residues: CASRIGGQETQYF. In nucleotides, the CDR3 is TGTGCCAGCAGAATCGGCGGGCAAGAGACCCAGTACTTC.

The rearrangement uses TRBV7-2 and TRBJ2-3; D might be TRBD1 (5 bases). The germline V gene has CDR1 SGHTA and CDR2 FQGNSA. CDR3 length equals 14 residues. The ends were cut back, 5 bases at V and 5 bases at J, with 14 bases in the middle. The CDR3 protein is CASSPRGRGDTQYF. The CDR3 nucleotides are TGTGCCAGCAGCCCAAGGGGAAGGGGAGATACGCAGTATTTT.

The chain recombines TRBV9 with TRBJ1-1; 9 bases map to TRBD1. This CDR3 contains 15 residues. Germline lookup yields CDR1 SGDLS and CDR2 YYNGEE. Trimming at V came to 4 bases and at J to 5 bases, leaving 9 bases not matched to a gene. CDR3 amino acids: CASSPGTGRGTEAFF. Here the CDR3 DNA reads TGTGCCAGCAGCCCGGGGACAGGGAGGGGTACTGAAGCTTTCTTT. The entire variable domain, with the rest obtained from reference TRBV9 and TRBJ1-1, is as follows: DSGVTQTPKHLITATGQRVTLRCSPRSGDLSVYWYQQSLDQGLQFLIQYYNGEERAKGNILERFSAQQFPDLHSELNLSSLELGDSALYFCASSPGTGRGTEAFFGQGTRLTVV.

The chain joins TRBV10-3 to TRBJ2-5, with 14 bases matching TRBD2. J lost 4 bases, V lost 4 bases, and 5 bases had no gene match. The germline CDR1 and CDR2 sequences are ENHRY and SYGVKD. This CDR3 spans 16 amino acids. The DNA for the CDR3 is TGTGCCATCAGTGTTGGACTAGCGGGGGGTGGAGAGACCCAGTACTTC. Protein: CAISVGLAGGGETQYF.

V is TRBV14 and J is TRBJ1-3; 9 nucleotides agree with TRBD1. From germline, CDR1 is SGHDN and CDR2 FVKESK. The CDR3 is made up of 15 amino acids. V lost 4 bases to trimming and J lost 4 bases; unmatched junction nucleotides: 5. CDR3 sequence (DNA): TGTGCCAGCAGCCTCGGACAGGGGAAAGGAAACACCATATATTTT. The encoded protein is CASSLGQGKGNTIYF.

The CDR3 here is CASSRTSTDTQYF. The CDR3 DNA follows: TGTGCCAGCAGCCGGACAAGCACAGATACGCAGTATTTT. The chain links TRBV5-6 to TRBJ2-3; TRBD1 is a possible D gene (5 bases). CDR3 length: 13 amino acids. The V gene lost 4 bases and the J gene lost 0 bases, with 6 bases spanning the gap. Per germline, CDR1 SGHDT and CDR2 YYEEEE.

V usage is TRBV4-3 and J usage is TRBJ1-2, with 9 nucleotides matching TRBD1. Trimming cost V 2 bases and J 4 bases; bases outside gene matches: 8. The CDR3 extends over 16 amino acids. In germline, CDR1 is LGHNA, CDR2 YSLEER. This CDR3 reads CASSQSHTGGGYGYTF. CDR3 nucleotide sequence: TGCGCCAGCAGCCAATCCCATACAGGGGGCGGCTATGGCTACACCTTC.

The chain recombines TRBV7-2 with TRBJ2-7, with D unresolved. CDR3 length equals 12 residues. Between the trimmed V and J ends, which lost 5 bases and 9 bases, there was a span of 14 bases. Looked up from germline, CDR1 is SGHTA and CDR2 is FQGNSA. CDR3 nucleotides: TGTGCCAGCAGCCGACCGGAACTACGGCAGTACTTC. Amino acid sequence: CASSRPELRQYF.

The V and J genes are TRBV6-1 and TRBJ1-4, with TRBD1 matching over 9 bases. CDR3 size: 14 residues. CDR1 and CDR2 (germline): MNHNS, SASEGT. Trimming removed 1 base from V and 7 bases from J; junction bases left unmatched: 1. As DNA, the CDR3 is TGTGCCAGCAGTGAAGGACAGGGGGGTGAAAAACTGTTTTTT. Translated: CASSEGQGGEKLFF.

The rearrangement joins TRBV6-5 to TRBJ2-2; unclear D gene. CDR1 and CDR2 from the germline V gene are MNHEY and SVGAGI. The CDR3 runs 14 residues. Trimming pared 7 bases from V and 5 bases from J, leaving 14 bases between. As DNA, the CDR3 is TGTGCCAGCACCTGGGCCCCGTCGACCGGGGAGCTGTTTTTT. Amino acid sequence: CASTWAPSTGELFF.

This clone was observed a handful of times. This chain links TRBV27 with TRBJ2-7; no clear D gene. Trimming took off 8 bases at V and 10 bases at J, with 15 bases between the two ends. The CDR3 is 11 amino acids. CDR1 is MNHEY and CDR2 is SMNVEV in the germline V gene (reference sequence). The CDR3 DNA reads as TGTGCCAGCGGAGTTTACAGAAAACAGTACTTC. Translating it yields CASGVYRKQYF.

This sequence joins TRBV5-4 and TRBJ1-4; 8 nucleotides align to TRBD1. After removal of 0 bases from V and 11 bases from J, the junction contained 12 bases not matched to a gene. Germline CDR1 is SGHNT and CDR2 is YYREEE (reference sequence). The CDR3 totals 16 residues. CDR3 in amino acids: CASSLAQDRAPGKLFF. CDR3 DNA sequence: TGTGCCAGCAGCTTGGCTCAGGACAGGGCCCCCGGGAAACTGTTTTTT. The whole variable domain, remainder taken from reference TRBV5-4 and TRBJ1-4, is ETGVTQSPTHLIKTRGQQVTLRCSSQSGHNTVSWYQQALGQGPQFIFQYYREEENGRGNFPPRFSGLQFPNYSSELNVNALELDDSALYLCASSLAQDRAPGKLFFGSGTQLSVL.

The chain recombines TRBV30 with TRBJ1-1; D is unclear. Deletions cut 1 base from V and 0 bases from J, with 9 bases between. The germline V gene has CDR1 GTSNPN and CDR2 SVGIG (reference sequence). The CDR3 loop spans 14 amino acids. The CDR3 spells CAWSDAGMNTEAFF. The CDR3 region has the DNA TGTGCCTGGAGTGATGCAGGTATGAACACTGAAGCTTTCTTT.

This clone was found once. The chain joins TRBV7-9 to TRBJ1-2, with D unresolved. CDR3 length: 14 residues. Germline V gene data show CDR1 as SEHNR and CDR2 as FQNEAQ (reference sequence). Trimming pared 2 bases from V and 3 bases from J, leaving 10 bases between. CDR3 in amino acids: CASSLYTQDYGYTF. Written as DNA, the CDR3 is TGTGCCAGCAGCTTATACACCCAGGACTATGGCTACACCTTC.

The rearrangement uses TRBV2 and TRBJ1-2; D might be TRBD1 (6 bases). Trimming removed 3 bases from V and 6 bases from J, with 14 bases in between. CDR1 and CDR2 from the germline V gene are SNHLY and FYNNEI. This CDR3 has 14 amino acids. CDR3 DNA sequence: TGTGCCAGCAGTGAGCTAGGGGGGCCCGATGGCTACACCTTC. It codes for CASSELGGPDGYTF.

The chain has TRBV2 and TRBJ1-2; unclear D gene. Germline CDR1 and CDR2: SNHLY and FYNNEI. V was trimmed by 3 bases and J by 4 bases, leaving 12 bases between them. The CDR3 is made up of 14 amino acids. The CDR3: CASSEMVGVYGYTF. Written as DNA, the CDR3 is TGTGCCAGCAGTGAGATGGTAGGAGTCTATGGCTACACCTTC.

The chain uses TRBV6-6 and TRBJ1-2; unclear D gene. This CDR3 comprises 15 residues. CDR1 MNHNY and CDR2 SVGAGI come from the germline V gene (reference sequence). V was clipped by 2 bases and J by 3 bases, with 13 bases between them. CDR3 protein: CASSYPHSQDYGYTF. In DNA form, the CDR3 reads TGTGCCAGCAGTTACCCCCACAGCCAGGACTATGGCTACACCTTC.